Following are 5 T cell receptor beta chains from one sample sequenced in a study of shared clonotypes between healthy human individuals. The repertoire was sequenced with immunoSEQ multiplex PCR; TCRdb's copy has only in-frame clones and lacks some. The sample shows roughly 2.2 million clones, 92% of them seen only once. The sequenced material came from naive CD4+ T cells from PBMCs. Subset noted: CD45RA+ positively selected. The receptors were sampled from a man aged 18-30 years in good health. Some clones in this sample may be carry-over from other donors' samples.

This chain links TRBV5-8 with TRBJ2-6, with D hard to call. The length of the CDR3 is 15 residues. Per the germline V gene, CDR1 is SGHTS and CDR2 is YDEGEE. The germline V and J ends were trimmed by 0 bases and 0 bases, with 4 bases remaining between them. The CDR3 here is CASSLARSGANVLTF. CDR3 bases: TGTGCCAGCAGCTTGGCGCGCTCTGGGGCCAACGTCCTGACTTTC.

Here the CDR3 DNA reads TGTGCCAGCAGTCGTTCGCCCACAGGGTTCGGCACTGAAGCTTTCTTT. This codes for CASSRSPTGFGTEAFF. V and J are TRBV27 and TRBJ1-1, with D possibly matching TRBD1 (6 bases). Per the germline V gene, CDR1 is MNHEY and CDR2 is SMNVEV (reference sequence). Trimming took 5 bases from V and 4 from J, leaving 20 bases between them. The CDR3 is 16 amino acids.

This chain connects TRBV5-1 to TRBJ2-1, with TRBD1 matching over 12 bases. The ends lost 2 bases at V and 7 bases at J; junction bases unmatched: 4. Germline V gene lookup returns CDR1 SGHRS and CDR2 YFSETQ. There are 15 residues in the CDR3. CDR3 protein: CASSFQGQGANEQFF. As DNA, the CDR3 is TGCGCCAGCAGCTTCCAGGGACAGGGGGCGAATGAGCAGTTCTTC.

The CDR3 loop reads CASSPGTGGGSAFF. As DNA, the CDR3 is TGTGCCAGCAGTCCGGGGACAGGGGGCGGGTCGGCTTTCTTT. The V and J genes are TRBV4-2 and TRBJ1-1, with 12 bases identical to TRBD1. The V segment lost 6 bases and the J segment 11 bases; nucleotides outside the gene matches: 10. Germline V CDR1 and CDR2: LGHNA, YNFKEQ. The CDR3 is 14 residues long.

A note on this clone: At one end, the junction sequence differs from germline, possibly due to a read error. The rearrangement uses TRBV20-1 and TRBJ1-2; 8 nucleotides match TRBD1. The CDR3 length is 11 residues. Per germline, CDR1 DFQATT and CDR2 SNEGSKA (reference sequence). The CDR3 region is CSASLPGQDLF. CDR3 nucleotide sequence: TGCAGTGCTTCTCTACCGGGACAGGACCTCTTC.